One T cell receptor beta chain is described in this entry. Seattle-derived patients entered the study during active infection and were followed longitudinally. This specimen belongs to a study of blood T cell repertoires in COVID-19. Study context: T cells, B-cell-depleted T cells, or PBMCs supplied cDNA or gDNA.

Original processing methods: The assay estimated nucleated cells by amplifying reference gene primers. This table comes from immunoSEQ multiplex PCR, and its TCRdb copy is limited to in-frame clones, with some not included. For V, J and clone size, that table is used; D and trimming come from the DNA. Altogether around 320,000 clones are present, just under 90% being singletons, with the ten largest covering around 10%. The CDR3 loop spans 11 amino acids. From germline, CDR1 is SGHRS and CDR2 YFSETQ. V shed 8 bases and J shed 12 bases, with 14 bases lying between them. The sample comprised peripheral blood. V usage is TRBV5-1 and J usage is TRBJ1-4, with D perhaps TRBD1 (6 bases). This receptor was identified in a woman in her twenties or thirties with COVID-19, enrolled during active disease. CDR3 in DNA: TGCGCCAGTCCCCCTGGGGGCCAACTGTTTTTT. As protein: CASPPGGQLFF. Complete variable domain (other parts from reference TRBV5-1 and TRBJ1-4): KAGVTQTPRYLIKTRGQQVTLSCSPISGHRSVSWYQQTPGQGLQFLFEYFSETQRNKGNFPGRFSGRQFSNSRSEMNVSTLELGDSALYLCASPPGGQLFFGSGTQLSVL.